Below are 7 T cell receptor beta chains sequenced from a single sample in a study of beta chain features in type 1 diabetes. Findings of the study overall: Type 1 diabetes patients showed a moderate but significant shortening of TCRB CDR3s in all four CD4+ subsets.

Every bit of the isolated RNA underwent reverse transcription, so sequencing read expressed TCRB transcripts. TCRdb keeps only in-frame clones here, not all; method: immunoSEQ multiplex PCR. Here the sample spans roughly 400,000 clones, around 10% being singletons. Their specific antigens are unknown. Sequences were obtained from central memory CD4+ T cells from blood. The receptors come from a man aged 30 to 39 with type 1 diabetes.

This clone occurred a few times. The genes are TRBV4-3 and TRBJ2-1, with 9 bases that match TRBD2. The germline V gene encodes CDR1 LGHNA and CDR2 YSLEER. Germline trimming cut 1 base from V and 13 bases from J; bases unmatched to any gene: 14. This CDR3 has 16 residues. CDR3: CASSQGRLHSGSGQFF. CDR3 bases: TGCGCCAGCAGCCAAGGACGCTTACATAGCGGGAGTGGACAGTTCTTC.

Only a few counts were recorded for this clone. The chain carries TRBV29-1 and TRBJ2-3; no clear D gene. The V and J ends lost 8 bases and 0 bases respectively, with 12 bases between them. CDR3 length: 13 amino acids. Germline V gene data show CDR1 as SQVTM and CDR2 as ANQGSEA. CDR3 nucleotide sequence: TGCAGCCACACCGTAGGTAGCACAGATACGCAGTATTTT. It yields the protein CSHTVGSTDTQYF.

This clone has a handful of counts. V and J are TRBV7-9 and TRBJ1-1, with a tentative D call TRBD1 (5 bases). CDR1 is SEHNR and CDR2 is FQNEAQ in the germline V gene (reference sequence). The CDR3 covers 15 residues. Trimming took off 0 bases at V and 4 bases at J, with 12 bases between the two ends. CDR3 loop: CASSLAHGASTEAFF. CDR3 DNA sequence: TGTGCCAGCAGCTTAGCGCACGGGGCTAGCACTGAAGCTTTCTTT.

There are a few counts of this clone. One junction end disagrees with the germline gene, perhaps due to a read error. The CDR3 sequence is CASSQRQGLTPF. The CDR3 coding sequence is TGTGCCAGCAGCCAGAGACAGGGGCTCACACCCTTC. This rearrangement joins TRBV28 to TRBJ1-2, with 8 positions matching TRBD1. The CDR3 covers 12 residues. Germline lookup yields CDR1 MDHEN and CDR2 SYDVKM.

The rearrangement uses TRBV5-8 and TRBJ1-1; D is unclear. Trimming pared 4 bases from V and 7 bases from J, leaving 11 bases between. Germline V lookup: CDR1 SGHTS, CDR2 YDEGEE. This CDR3 region has 12 residues. The CDR3 sequence is CASSRRSYEAFF. DNA of the CDR3: TGTGCCAGCAGCCGGAGGAGCTATGAAGCTTTCTTT.

The V gene is TRBV11-2, the J gene TRBJ2-5; 7 nucleotides align to TRBD1. The V gene's germline CDR1 is SGHAT and CDR2 FQNNGV. Trimming took 5 bases from V and 1 from J; bases not matched to a gene: 4. This CDR3 has 14 amino acids. CDR3 residues: CASSNRGIQETQYF. CDR3 nucleotides: TGTGCCAGCAGCAACAGGGGAATCCAAGAGACCCAGTACTTC.

The chain combines TRBV6-6 with TRBJ2-1; D not certain. CDR1 and CDR2 from the germline V gene are MNHNY and SVGAGI (reference sequence). The germline V and J ends were trimmed by 0 bases and 5 bases, with 2 bases remaining between them. The length of the CDR3 is 12 residues. The CDR3 sequence: CASSYSDNEQFF. The CDR3 nucleotides read TGTGCCAGCAGTTACTCTGACAATGAGCAGTTCTTC.